The sequence of this T cell receptor beta chain was determined in a study of shared clonotypes between healthy human individuals. DNA input for the unsorted PBMC replicate PCRs was about 0.3 ug, some 31,000 T cell genomes. Clones were sequenced by immunoSEQ multiplex PCR, and TCRdb holds only the in-frame ones, with some missing. The data hold over 400,000 clones, with 81% observed a single time. The V gene's germline CDR1 is ENHRY and CDR2 SYGVKD. The CDR3 runs 17 residues. Trimming removed 0 bases from V and 0 bases from J, with 13 bases in between. The clonotype was recovered from a woman aged 40 to 55 in good health. Some clones in this sample may be carry-over from other donors' samples. The gene calls are TRBV10-3 and TRBJ2-3; D perhaps matches TRBD1 (5 bases). Sequencing input: PBMCs. DNA for the CDR3: TGTGCCATCAGTGAGTCGATTCCAGGGTACAGCACAGATACGCAGTATTTT. The encoded protein is CAISESIPGYSTDTQYF.